A single sample gave rise to the 10 T cell receptor beta chains below, sequenced in a study of shared clonotypes between healthy human individuals. Sequenced by immunoSEQ multiplex PCR; TCRdb stores in-frame clones only, minus some. The data contain roughly 2 million clones, almost 96% of them singletons. Specimen: naive CD4+ T cells sorted from blood. Indicated subset: CD45RA+ positively selected. The source is a man between 18 and 35 years old in good health.

V is TRBV19 and J is TRBJ2-5; weak D call: TRBD2 (6 bases). The germline gives CDR1 LNHDA, CDR2 SQIVND (reference sequence). V was pared by 3 bases and J by 4 bases, with 15 bases between. This CDR3 contains 15 residues. CDR3 in DNA: TGTGCCAGTAGTATCGGGGGAGTCATAGGAGAGACCCAGTACTTC. Translating gives CASSIGGVIGETQYF.

The chain is built from TRBV7-2 and TRBJ2-7, with a weak D call TRBD1 (6 bases). The CDR3 spans 14 residues. Germline CDR1 and CDR2: SGHTA and FQGNSA. The ends were cut back, 5 bases at V and 1 base at J, with 12 bases in the middle. CDR3 loop: CASSPDRFSYEQYF. In DNA form, the CDR3 reads TGTGCCAGCAGCCCAGACAGGTTTTCCTACGAGCAGTACTTC.

This clone was detected once. The chain links TRBV9 to TRBJ2-3; TRBD2 agrees at 9 bases. Per germline, CDR1 SGDLS and CDR2 YYNGEE. V shed 0 bases and J 1 base; nucleotides not matched to a gene: 3. The CDR3 consists of 16 residues. The CDR3 sequence: CASSVGGRVGTDTQYF. For the CDR3, the DNA is TGTGCCAGCAGCGTAGGCGGGAGGGTTGGCACAGATACGCAGTATTTT.

The chain links TRBV5-4 to TRBJ2-1; a weak D match, TRBD2 (6 bases). The CDR3 is 14 residues long. The V and J ends lost 5 bases and 6 bases respectively, with 15 bases between them. In germline, CDR1 is SGHNT, CDR2 YYREEE (reference sequence). The CDR3 nucleotides are TGTGCCAGCAGTCTGGGGCGTAGCGGCAATGAGCAGTTCTTC. This gives the protein CASSLGRSGNEQFF.

V and J are TRBV10-3 and TRBJ2-2; the D is unclear. CDR1 ENHRY and CDR2 SYGVKD come from the germline V gene. With 4 bases removed from V and 2 bases from J, the gap between germline ends came to 5 bases. CDR3 size: 13 residues. The CDR3 sequence: CAISVSNTGELFF. The CDR3, as DNA: TGTGCCATCAGTGTCAGTAACACCGGGGAGCTGTTTTTT.

The chain uses TRBV7-2 and TRBJ1-2; 10 bases are shared with TRBD1. The V segment lost 6 bases and the J segment 5 bases; nucleotides outside the gene matches: 6. Germline CDR1 reads SGHTA; CDR2 reads FQGNSA. The CDR3 has 14 amino acids. CDR3 sequence reads: CASSPGTGVYGYTF. DNA of the CDR3: TGTGCCAGCAGTCCTGGGACAGGGGTGTATGGCTACACCTTC.

With respect to this clone: Additional DNA sequences in this sample encode the identical CDR3. The chain uses TRBV6-5 and TRBJ1-5, with a weak D call TRBD1 (5 bases). The CDR3 has 14 residues. V was shortened by 5 bases and J by 0 bases, with 8 bases between the two germline ends. The germline V gene encodes CDR1 MNHEY and CDR2 SVGAGI. Here the CDR3 DNA reads TGTGCCAGCAGTAGGGACGGTAGCAATCAGCCCCAGCATTTT. Its translation: CASSRDGSNQPQHF.

V and J are TRBV30 and TRBJ2-3; 7 positions agree with TRBD1. The trim removed 1 base at V and 6 bases at J, leaving 7 bases unmatched. Germline V gives CDR1 GTSNPN, CDR2 SVGIG (reference sequence). The CDR3 loop spans 14 amino acids. The CDR3 protein is CAWSGARGYDTQYF. In DNA form, the CDR3 reads TGTGCCTGGAGTGGGGCCAGGGGGTACGATACGCAGTATTTT.

The rearrangement links TRBV5-4 to TRBJ2-1; 12 bases align to TRBD2. CDR1 SGHNT and CDR2 YYREEE come from the germline V gene (reference sequence). V was clipped by 4 bases and J by 2 bases; unmatched bases: 7. This CDR3 comprises 17 residues. CDR3 nucleotide sequence: TGTGCCAGCAGCCTCCCTAGCGGGGGGGGCGCCTACAATGAGCAGTTCTTC. Amino acid sequence: CASSLPSGGGAYNEQFF.

The V call is TRBV7-2, the J call TRBJ1-2; D not certain. V dropped 5 bases and J dropped 6 bases, with 10 bases sitting between them. This CDR3 contains 12 residues. Germline loops: CDR1 SGHTA, CDR2 FQGNSA. CDR3 coding DNA: TGTGCCAGCAGCCCCGAGATTCATGGCTACACCTTC. Translated, it gives CASSPEIHGYTF.